This T cell receptor beta chain was profiled in a study of CD8 T cells in Susac syndrome. The authors reverse transcribed roughly 0.5 to 1 ug RNA with random hexamers. Each CDR3 protein gets one entry after TCRdb re-called the immunoSEQ multiplex PCR reads with MiXCR. The sample lists 100,000 to 150,000 distinct CDR3 sequences, just over 90% occurring once. Between the trimmed V and J ends, which lost 3 bases and 3 bases, there was a span of 11 bases. Germline CDR1 and CDR2: MNHEY and SMNVEV (reference sequence). The CDR3 runs to 15 residues. The sample taken for sequencing was CD8+ T cells from PBMCs. This chain joins TRBV27 and TRBJ2-2; D is unclear. The sequence derives from a human donor with multiple sclerosis. CDR3 loop: CASSLRFGHTGELFF. The CDR3 DNA follows: TGTGCCAGCAGTTTGCGTTTCGGTCACACCGGGGAGCTGTTTTTT.